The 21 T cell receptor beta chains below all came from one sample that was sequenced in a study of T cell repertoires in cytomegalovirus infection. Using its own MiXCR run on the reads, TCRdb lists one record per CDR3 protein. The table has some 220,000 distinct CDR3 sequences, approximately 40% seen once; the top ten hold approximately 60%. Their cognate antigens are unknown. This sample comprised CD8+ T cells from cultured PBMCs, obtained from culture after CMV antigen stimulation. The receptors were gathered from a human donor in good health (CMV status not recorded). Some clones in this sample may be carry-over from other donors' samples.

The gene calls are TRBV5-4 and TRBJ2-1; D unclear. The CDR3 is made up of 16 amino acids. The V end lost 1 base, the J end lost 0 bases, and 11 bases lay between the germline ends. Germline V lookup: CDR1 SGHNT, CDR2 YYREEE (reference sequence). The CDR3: CASSLRSASSYNEQFF. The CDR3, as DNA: TGTGCCAGCAGCTTGCGGAGTGCGAGCTCCTACAATGAGCAGTTCTTC.

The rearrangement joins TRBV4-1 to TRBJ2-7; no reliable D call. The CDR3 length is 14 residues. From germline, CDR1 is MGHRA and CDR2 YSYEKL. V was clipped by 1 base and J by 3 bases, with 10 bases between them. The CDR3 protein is CASSQALRNYEQYF. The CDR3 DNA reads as TGCGCCAGCAGCCAAGCACTGCGAAACTACGAGCAGTACTTC.

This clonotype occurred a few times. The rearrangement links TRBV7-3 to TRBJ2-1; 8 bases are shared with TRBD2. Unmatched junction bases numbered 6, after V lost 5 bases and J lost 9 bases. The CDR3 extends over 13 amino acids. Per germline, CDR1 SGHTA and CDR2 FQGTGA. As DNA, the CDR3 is TGTGCCAGCAGCCACGGGGGGGTTAGTGAGCAGTTCTTC. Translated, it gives CASSHGGVSEQFF.

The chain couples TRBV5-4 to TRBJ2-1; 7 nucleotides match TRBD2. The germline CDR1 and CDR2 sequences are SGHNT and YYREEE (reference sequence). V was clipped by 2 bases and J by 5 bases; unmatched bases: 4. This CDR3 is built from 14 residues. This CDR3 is CASSLAGINNEQFF. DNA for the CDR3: TGTGCCAGCAGCTTAGCGGGGATAAACAATGAGCAGTTCTTC.

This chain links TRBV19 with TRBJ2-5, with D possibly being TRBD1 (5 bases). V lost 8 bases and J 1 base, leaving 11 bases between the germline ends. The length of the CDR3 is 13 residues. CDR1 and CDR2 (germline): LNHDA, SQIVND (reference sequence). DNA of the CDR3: TGTGCCAGTCTCGACAGTTTCCAAGAGACCCAGTACTTC. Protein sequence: CASLDSFQETQYF.

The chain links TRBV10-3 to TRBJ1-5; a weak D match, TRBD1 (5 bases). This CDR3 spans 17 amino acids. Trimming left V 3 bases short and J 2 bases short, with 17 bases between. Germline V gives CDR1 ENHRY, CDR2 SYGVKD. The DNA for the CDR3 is TGTGCCATCAGTGATGGGGGGGGGAGAAGGGGCAATCAGCCCCAGCATTTT. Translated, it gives CAISDGGGRRGNQPQHF.

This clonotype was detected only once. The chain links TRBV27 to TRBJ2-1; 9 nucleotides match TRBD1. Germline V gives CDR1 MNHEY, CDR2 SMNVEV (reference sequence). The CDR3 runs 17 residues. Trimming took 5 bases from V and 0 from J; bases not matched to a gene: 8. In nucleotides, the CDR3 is TGTGCCAGCAGTCCTCAGACAGGGGGTAGCTCCTACAATGAGCAGTTCTTC. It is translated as CASSPQTGGSSYNEQFF.

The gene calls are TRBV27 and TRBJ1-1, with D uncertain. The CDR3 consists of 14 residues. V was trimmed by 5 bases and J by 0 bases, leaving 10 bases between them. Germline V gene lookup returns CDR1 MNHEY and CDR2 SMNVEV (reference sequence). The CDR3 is CASSPLQVNTEAFF. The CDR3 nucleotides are TGTGCCAGCAGTCCCTTACAAGTGAACACTGAAGCTTTCTTT.

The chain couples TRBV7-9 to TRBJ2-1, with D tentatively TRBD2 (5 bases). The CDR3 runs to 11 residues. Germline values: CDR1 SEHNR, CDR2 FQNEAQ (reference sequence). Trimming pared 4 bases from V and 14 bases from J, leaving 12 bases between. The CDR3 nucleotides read TGTGCCAGCAGCTCCCGGGCTAGCAAGTTCTTC. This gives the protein CASSSRASKFF.

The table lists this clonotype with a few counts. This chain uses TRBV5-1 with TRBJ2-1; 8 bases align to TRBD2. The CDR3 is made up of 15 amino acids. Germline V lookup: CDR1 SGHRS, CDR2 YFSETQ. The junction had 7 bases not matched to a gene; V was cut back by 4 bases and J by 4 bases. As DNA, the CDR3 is TGCGCCAGCAGCAGCAAACTAGCGGAGTACAATGAGCAGTTCTTC. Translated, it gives CASSSKLAEYNEQFF.

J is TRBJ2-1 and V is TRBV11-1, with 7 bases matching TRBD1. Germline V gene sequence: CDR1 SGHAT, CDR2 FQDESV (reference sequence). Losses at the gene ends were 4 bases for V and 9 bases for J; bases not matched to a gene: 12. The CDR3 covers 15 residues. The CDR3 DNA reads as TGTGCCAGCAGCTCGACCAGGGGGACCACGGGTGAGCAGTTCTTC. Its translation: CASSSTRGTTGEQFF.

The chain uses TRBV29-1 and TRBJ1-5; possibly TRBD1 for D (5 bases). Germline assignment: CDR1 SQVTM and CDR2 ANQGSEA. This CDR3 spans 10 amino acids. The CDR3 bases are TGCAGGCCAGGGAATCAGCCCCAGCATTTT. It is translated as CRPGNQPQHF.

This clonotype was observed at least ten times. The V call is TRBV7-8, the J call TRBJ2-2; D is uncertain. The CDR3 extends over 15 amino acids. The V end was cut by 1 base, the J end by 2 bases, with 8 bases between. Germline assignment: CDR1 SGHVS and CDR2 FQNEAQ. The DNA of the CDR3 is TGTGCCAGCAGCTTAGTGAGGTTAAACACCGGGGAGCTGTTTTTT. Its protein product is CASSLVRLNTGELFF.

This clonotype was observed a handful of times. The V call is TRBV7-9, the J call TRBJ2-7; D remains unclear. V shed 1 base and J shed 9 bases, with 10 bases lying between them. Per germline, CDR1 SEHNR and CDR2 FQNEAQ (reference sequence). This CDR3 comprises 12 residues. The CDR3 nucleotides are TGTGCCAGCAGCTTAGTTCAACCGGGGCAGTACTTC. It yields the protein CASSLVQPGQYF.

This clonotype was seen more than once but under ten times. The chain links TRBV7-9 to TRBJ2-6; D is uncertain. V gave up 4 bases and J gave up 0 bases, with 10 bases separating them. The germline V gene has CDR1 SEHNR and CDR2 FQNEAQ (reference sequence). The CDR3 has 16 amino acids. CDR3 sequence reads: CASSSSFASGANVLTF. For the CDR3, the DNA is TGTGCCAGCAGCTCATCTTTTGCCTCTGGGGCCAACGTCCTGACTTTC.

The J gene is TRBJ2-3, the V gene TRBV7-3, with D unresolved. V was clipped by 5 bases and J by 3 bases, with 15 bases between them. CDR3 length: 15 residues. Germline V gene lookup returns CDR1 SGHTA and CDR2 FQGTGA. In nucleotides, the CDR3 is TGTGCCAGCAGCCCGAGTCGGGTGTCGACAGATACGCAGTATTTT. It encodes CASSPSRVSTDTQYF.

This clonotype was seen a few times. Here the CDR3 reads CASSMYTGEETQYF. CDR3 sequence (DNA): TGTGCCAGTAGTATGTACACAGGGGAAGAGACCCAGTACTTC. This chain joins TRBV19 and TRBJ2-5; 7 nucleotides line up with TRBD1. The CDR3 covers 14 residues. The germline CDR1 and CDR2 sequences are LNHDA and SQIVND (reference sequence). The V gene end was trimmed by 3 bases and the J gene end by 3 bases; junction bases not matched to a gene: 4.

In DNA, the CDR3 is TGTGCCAGCAGCTTAGTAGGGGGAGGAAATGAGCAGTTCTTC. This sequence encodes CASSLVGGGNEQFF. The genes are TRBV7-3 and TRBJ2-1, with D perhaps given as TRBD1 or TRBD2 (6 bases each). The V gene lost 2 bases and the J gene lost 7 bases, with 12 bases spanning the gap. Germline CDR1 is SGHTA and CDR2 is FQGTGA. This CDR3 contains 14 residues.

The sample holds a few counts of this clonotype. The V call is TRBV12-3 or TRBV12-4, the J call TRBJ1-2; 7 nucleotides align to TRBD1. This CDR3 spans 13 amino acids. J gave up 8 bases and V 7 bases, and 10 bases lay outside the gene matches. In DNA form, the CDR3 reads TGTGCCAGCACCCCCTCGACAGGGTTCGGCTACACCTTC. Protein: CASTPSTGFGYTF.

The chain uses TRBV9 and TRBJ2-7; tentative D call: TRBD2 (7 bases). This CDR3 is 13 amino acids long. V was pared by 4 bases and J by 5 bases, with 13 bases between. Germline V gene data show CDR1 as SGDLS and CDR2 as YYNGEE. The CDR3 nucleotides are TGTGCCAGCAGCAGAGGGGGGGGCGACGAGCAGTACTTC. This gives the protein CASSRGGGDEQYF. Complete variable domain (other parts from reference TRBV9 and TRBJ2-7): DSGVTQTPKHLITATGQRVTLRCSPRSGDLSVYWYQQSLDQGLQFLIQYYNGEERAKGNILERFSAQQFPDLHSELNLSSLELGDSALYFCASSRGGGDEQYFGPGTRLTVT.

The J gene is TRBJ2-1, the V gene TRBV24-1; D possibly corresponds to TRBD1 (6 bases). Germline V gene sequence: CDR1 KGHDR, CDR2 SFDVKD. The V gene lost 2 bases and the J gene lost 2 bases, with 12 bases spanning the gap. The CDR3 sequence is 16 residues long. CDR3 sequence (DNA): TGTGCCACCAGTGATTCAGAGGGACAAACCTACAATGAGCAGTTCTTC. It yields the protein CATSDSEGQTYNEQFF.